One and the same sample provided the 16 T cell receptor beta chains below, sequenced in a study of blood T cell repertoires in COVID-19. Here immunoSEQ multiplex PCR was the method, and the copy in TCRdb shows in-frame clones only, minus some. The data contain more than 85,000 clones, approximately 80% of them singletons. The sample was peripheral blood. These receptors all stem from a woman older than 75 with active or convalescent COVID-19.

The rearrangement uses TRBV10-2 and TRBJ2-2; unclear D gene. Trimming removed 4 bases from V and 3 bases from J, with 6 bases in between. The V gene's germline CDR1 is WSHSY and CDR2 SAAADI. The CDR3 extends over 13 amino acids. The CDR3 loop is CASSGGHTGELFF. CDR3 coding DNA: TGCGCCAGCAGTGGTGGGCACACCGGGGAGCTGTTTTTT.

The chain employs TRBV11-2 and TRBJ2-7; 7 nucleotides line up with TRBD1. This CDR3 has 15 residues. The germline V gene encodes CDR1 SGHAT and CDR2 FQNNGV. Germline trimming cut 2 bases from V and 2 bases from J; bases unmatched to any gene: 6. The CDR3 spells CASSLHRGDTYEQYF. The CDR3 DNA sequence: TGTGCCAGCAGCTTACACAGGGGCGACACCTACGAGCAGTACTTC.

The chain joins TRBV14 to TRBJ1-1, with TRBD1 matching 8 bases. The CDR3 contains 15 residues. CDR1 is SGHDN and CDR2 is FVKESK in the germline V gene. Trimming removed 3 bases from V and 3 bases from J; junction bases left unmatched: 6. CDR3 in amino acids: CASSQRTGSYTEAFF. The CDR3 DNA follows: TGTGCCAGCAGCCAGAGGACAGGGTCCTACACTGAAGCTTTCTTT.

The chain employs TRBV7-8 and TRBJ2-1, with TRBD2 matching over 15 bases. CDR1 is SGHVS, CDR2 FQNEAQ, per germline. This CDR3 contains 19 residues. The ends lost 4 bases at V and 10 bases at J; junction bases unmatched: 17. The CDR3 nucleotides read TGTGCCAGCAGCTCTAACAAAGATAGGACTAGCGGGAGGGCCGGAGAGCAGTTCTTC. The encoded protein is CASSSNKDRTSGRAGEQFF.

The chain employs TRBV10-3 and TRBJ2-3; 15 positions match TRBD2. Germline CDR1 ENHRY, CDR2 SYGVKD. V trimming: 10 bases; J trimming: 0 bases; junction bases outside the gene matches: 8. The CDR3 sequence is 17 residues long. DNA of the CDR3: TGTGCCAGCCGGACTAGCGGGAGGGAATCTAGCACAGATACGCAGTATTTT. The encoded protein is CASRTSGRESSTDTQYF.

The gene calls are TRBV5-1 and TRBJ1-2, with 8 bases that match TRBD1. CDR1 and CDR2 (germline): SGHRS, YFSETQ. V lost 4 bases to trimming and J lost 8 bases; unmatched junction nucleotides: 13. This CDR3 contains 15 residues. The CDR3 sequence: CASSSGTGPGGGYTF. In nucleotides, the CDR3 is TGCGCCAGCAGCAGTGGGACAGGACCGGGGGGAGGCTACACCTTC.

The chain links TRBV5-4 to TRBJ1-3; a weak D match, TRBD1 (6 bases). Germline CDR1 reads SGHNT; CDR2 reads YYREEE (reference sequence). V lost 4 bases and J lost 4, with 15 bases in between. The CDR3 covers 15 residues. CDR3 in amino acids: CASSGPPGAGNTIYF. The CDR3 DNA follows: TGTGCCAGCAGCGGCCCTCCAGGGGCCGGAAACACCATATATTTT.

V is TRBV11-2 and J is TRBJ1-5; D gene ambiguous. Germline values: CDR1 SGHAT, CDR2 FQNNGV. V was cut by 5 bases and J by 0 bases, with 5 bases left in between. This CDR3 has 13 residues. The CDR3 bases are TGTGCCAGCAGCCCCTATAGCAATCAGCCCCAGCATTTT. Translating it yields CASSPYSNQPQHF. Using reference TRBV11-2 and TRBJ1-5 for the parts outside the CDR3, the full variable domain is EAGVAQSPRYKIIEKRQSVAFWCNPISGHATLYWYQQILGQGPKLLIQFQNNGVVDDSQLPKDRFSAERLKGVDSTLKIQPAKLEDSAVYLCASSPYSNQPQHFGDGTRLSIL.

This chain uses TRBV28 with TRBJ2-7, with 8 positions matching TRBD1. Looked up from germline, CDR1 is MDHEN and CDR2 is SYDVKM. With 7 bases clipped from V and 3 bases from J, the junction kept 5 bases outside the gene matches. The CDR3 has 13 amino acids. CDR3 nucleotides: TGTGCCAGCATCCGGACAGGGAGCTACGAGCAGTACTTC. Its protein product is CASIRTGSYEQYF.

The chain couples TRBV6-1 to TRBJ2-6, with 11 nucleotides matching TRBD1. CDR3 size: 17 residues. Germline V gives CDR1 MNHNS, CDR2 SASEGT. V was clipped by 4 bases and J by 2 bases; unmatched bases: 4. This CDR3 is CASSGGQGDPGANVLTF. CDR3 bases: TGTGCCAGCAGTGGGGGACAGGGGGATCCTGGGGCCAACGTCCTGACTTTC.

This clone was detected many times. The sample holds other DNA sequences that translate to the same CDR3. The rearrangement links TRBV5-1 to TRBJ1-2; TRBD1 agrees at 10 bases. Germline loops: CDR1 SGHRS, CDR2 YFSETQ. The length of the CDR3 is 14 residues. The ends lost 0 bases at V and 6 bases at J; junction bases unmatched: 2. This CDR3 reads CASSLAGQGDGYTF. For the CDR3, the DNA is TGCGCCAGCAGCTTGGCCGGACAGGGGGATGGCTACACCTTC.

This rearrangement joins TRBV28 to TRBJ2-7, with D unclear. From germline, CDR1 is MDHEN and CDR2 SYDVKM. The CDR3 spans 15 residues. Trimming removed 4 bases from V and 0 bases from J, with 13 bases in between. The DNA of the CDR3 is TGTGCCAGCAGTTCCTCGGCAGCGAGCTCCTACGAGCAGTACTTC. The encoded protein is CASSSSAASSYEQYF.

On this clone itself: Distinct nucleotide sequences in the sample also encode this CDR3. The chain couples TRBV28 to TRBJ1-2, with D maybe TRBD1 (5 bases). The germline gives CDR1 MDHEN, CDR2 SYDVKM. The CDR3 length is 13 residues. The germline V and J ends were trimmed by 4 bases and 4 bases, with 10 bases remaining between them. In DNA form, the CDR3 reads TGTGCCAGCAGTTCAGGGCAGAGCTATGGCTACACCTTC. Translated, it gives CASSSGQSYGYTF.

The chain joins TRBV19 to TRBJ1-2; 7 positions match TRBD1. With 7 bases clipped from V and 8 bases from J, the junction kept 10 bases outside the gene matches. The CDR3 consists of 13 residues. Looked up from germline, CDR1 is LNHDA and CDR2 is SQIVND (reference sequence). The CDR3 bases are TGTGCCAGTAATGGACAGGACGTGAACGGCTACACCTTC. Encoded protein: CASNGQDVNGYTF.

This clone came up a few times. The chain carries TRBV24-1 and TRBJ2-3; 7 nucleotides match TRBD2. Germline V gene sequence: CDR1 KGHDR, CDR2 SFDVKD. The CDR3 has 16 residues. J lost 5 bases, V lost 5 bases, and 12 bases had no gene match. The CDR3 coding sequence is TGTGCCACCAGTGGGTCTCGCGGGAGTGCTTTAGATACGCAGTATTTT. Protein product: CATSGSRGSALDTQYF.

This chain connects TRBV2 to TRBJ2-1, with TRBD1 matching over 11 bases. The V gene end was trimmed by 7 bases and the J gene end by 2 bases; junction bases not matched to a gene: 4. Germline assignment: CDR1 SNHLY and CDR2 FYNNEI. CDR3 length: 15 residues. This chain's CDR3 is CASKRTGGTYNEQFF. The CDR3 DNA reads TGTGCCAGCAAAAGGACAGGGGGCACCTACAATGAGCAGTTCTTC.